This T cell receptor (beta chain) derives from a study of blood T cell repertoires in COVID-19. Study-level background: From the United States, Italy and Spain came samples of acute and convalescent COVID-19. PBMCs, B-cell-depleted T cells, or T cells were the source of the cDNA or gDNA that made up the material.

Trimming removed 0 bases from V and 1 base from J, with 7 bases in between. Germline CDR1 MNHEY, CDR2 SVGAGI. CDR3 length equals 14 residues. This clone appeared once. As processed by the authors: Researchers report that nucleated cell counts were estimated from reference gene primer amplification. The assay was immunoSEQ multiplex PCR, and TCRdb's table has in-frame clones only and misses some. V, J and clone size derive from that table, while D and trimming were established from the DNA sequence. Counted here are fewer than 250,000 clones, roughly 80% occurring once; the ten biggest clones make up around 6.5%.

The source is a woman between 55 and 75 years old with active or convalescent COVID-19. The chain carries TRBV6-5 and TRBJ2-7; D is uncertain. Sequenced sample: peripheral blood. CDR3 sequence (DNA): TGTGCCAGCAGTTACTCGCGCGTTTCCTACGAGCAGTACTTC. Protein: CASSYSRVSYEQYF.